Sequencing of this T cell receptor (beta chain) was carried out in a study of blood T cells in healthy people across ages. Together with a sample-barcoded 5' primer, a J-beta primer mix was included in a second PCR lasting roughly 6 to 12 cycles. TCRdb itself ran the 5' RACE reads through MiXCR, one entry per CDR3 protein. The sample has around 800,000 distinct CDR3 sequences, around half seen once; the top ten hold approximately 40%. This clonotype has just a few counts. CDR1 is SQVTM and CDR2 is ANQGSEA in the germline V gene. With V trimmed by 4 bases and J by 3 bases, 5 bases remained unmatched. The CDR3 is made up of 13 amino acids.

Sequencing used blood. The receptor was isolated from a man older than 75 in good health. The chain is built from TRBV29-1 and TRBJ2-7, with 8 bases identical to TRBD1. CDR3 protein: CSVARTGNYEQYF. In DNA form, the CDR3 reads TGCAGCGTTGCACGGACAGGGAACTACGAGCAGTACTTC.